The text below deals with one TCR beta chain. Its target is unknown. This entry comes from a study of T cells in narcolepsy. Overall study: Enrolled donors included narcolepsy type 1 or type 2 patients and healthy controls.

V lost 1 base and J lost 6; bases outside the gene matches: 11. CDR3 length equals 16 residues. The germline gives CDR1 SEHNR, CDR2 FQNEAQ (reference sequence). The data were produced by immunoSEQ multiplex PCR, yet TCRdb's version contains in-frame clones alone and is incomplete. The sample has 20,000 to 25,000 clones, 65% to 90% seen once; the top ten hold roughly 10%. The study's findings and limits: Autoreactive clonotypes reportedly recurred in blood of same and different patients, not controls. In some patient and control memory CD4+ samples, autoreactive clones were absent. Autoreactive HCRT-specific and TRIB2-specific clonotypes were marked in same-patient CSF-versus-blood CD4+ comparisons.

Material for sequencing was memory (CD45RA-) CD4+ T cells from blood. The sequence derives from a human donor in good health. The chain has TRBV7-9 and TRBJ2-7, with TRBD2 matching over 8 bases. The CDR3 loop reads CASSLDGSGNLPEQYF. In nucleotides, the CDR3 is TGTGCCAGCAGCTTAGATGGTAGCGGGAACCTGCCCGAGCAGTACTTC.